This TCR beta chain is from a study of cytomegalovirus exposure and HLA in healthy donors. Across the study: It was reported in a later analysis that the 120 or so validation repertoires used the same platform as the 650 to 800 first-cohort repertoires. Study-level findings and limits: Reported results showed that the classifier diagnosed cytomegalovirus status with high specificity and sensitivity. Among TCR sequences, most were rare, though some public TCRs appeared in many donors. Among TCR beta chains, those listed as cytomegalovirus-associated numbered 164.

V was clipped by 2 bases and J by 5 bases, with 12 bases between them. This CDR3 spans 14 amino acids. Per germline, CDR1 SEHNR and CDR2 FQNEAQ (reference sequence). This table comes from immunoSEQ multiplex PCR, and its TCRdb copy is limited to in-frame clones, with some not included. The sample lists over 55,000 clones, roughly 96% occurring once. In regard to this clone: Its target is not known.

This receptor was taken from a man aged 18-30 years in good health and CMV-seronegative. This chain links TRBV7-9 with TRBJ2-5; D is uncertain. Sequencing input: PBMCs. CDR3 sequence reads: CASSLPPGFETQYF. The CDR3 DNA sequence: TGTGCCAGCAGCTTACCGCCGGGTTTCGAGACCCAGTACTTC. The full variable domain, in which reference TRBV7-9 and TRBJ2-5 provide the parts outside the CDR3, is DTGVSQNPRHKITKRGQNVTFRCDPISEHNRLYWYRQTLGQGPEFLTYFQNEAQLEKSRLLSDRFSAERPKGSFSTLEIQRTEQGDSAMYLCASSLPPGFETQYFGPGTRLLVL.